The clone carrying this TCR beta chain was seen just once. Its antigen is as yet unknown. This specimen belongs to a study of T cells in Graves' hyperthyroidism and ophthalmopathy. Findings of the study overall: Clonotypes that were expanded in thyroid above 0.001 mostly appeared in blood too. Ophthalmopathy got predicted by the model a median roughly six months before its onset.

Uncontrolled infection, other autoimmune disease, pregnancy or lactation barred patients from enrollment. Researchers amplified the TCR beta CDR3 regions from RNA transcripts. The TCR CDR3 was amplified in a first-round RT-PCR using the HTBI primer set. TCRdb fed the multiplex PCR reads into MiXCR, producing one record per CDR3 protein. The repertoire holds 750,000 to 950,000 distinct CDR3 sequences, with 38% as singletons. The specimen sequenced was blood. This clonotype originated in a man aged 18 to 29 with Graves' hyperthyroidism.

DNA for the CDR3: TGTGCCAGCAGCTTAGTACAAGATTTGGCGGGGAGCTACGAGCAGTACTTC. Amino acid sequence: CASSLVQDLAGSYEQYF. This sequence joins TRBV7-2 and TRBJ2-7; TRBD2 might be the D (6 bases). The CDR3 sequence is 17 residues long. The germline V gene has CDR1 SGHTA and CDR2 FQGNSA. The V and J ends lost 1 base and 3 bases respectively, with 19 bases between them.